This T cell receptor beta chain comes out of a study of blood T cell repertoires in COVID-19. For the study at large: Researchers got acute and convalescent COVID-19 samples from the United States, Italy and Spain. Sample material is recorded as cDNA or gDNA derived from T cells, B-cell-depleted T cells, or PBMCs.

The CDR3 length is 16 residues. Germline V gene data show CDR1 as SGHRS and CDR2 as YFSETQ. Original methodology: Estimation of nucleated cell counts relied on the amplification of reference gene primers. The method was immunoSEQ multiplex PCR; TCRdb's version includes in-frame clones alone and lacks a portion of them. That table is the source of V, J and clone size, and D and trimming were worked out from the DNA. The sample consists of about 180,000 clones, roughly 88% of them appearing once. As to this clone: One end of the junction is discordant with germline, which a read error may explain.

V gene TRBV5-1 combines with J gene TRBJ2-2; possible D gene TRBD1, 5 bases. This sequence originates from a young woman with acute or convalescent COVID-19. The material sequenced was peripheral blood. This chain's CDR3 is CASRLALDSFGGELFF. The CDR3 nucleotides read TGCGCCAGCAGATTGGCCCTAGACAGTTTTGGCGGGGAGCTGTTTTTT.